What follows are 11 T cell receptor beta chains derived from one specimen sequenced in a study of radiation and T cells in renal cell carcinoma. Assay: immunoSEQ multiplex PCR; the TCRdb copy retains only in-frame clones and omits some. The sample has 100,000 or so clones, around nine tenths seen once. Time point: baseline pretreatment blood. Treatment meaning: 15 Gy SBRT to primary tumor, nephrectomy 4 weeks later. The sample was blood, taken from a patient whose treatment included radiotherapy and nephrectomy. These receptors all come from a man over 45 with renal cell carcinoma.

V usage is TRBV28 and J usage is TRBJ2-7; D not resolved. Germline V gene data show CDR1 as MDHEN and CDR2 as SYDVKM. Trimming cost V 5 bases and J 0 bases, with 5 bases left between them. This CDR3 spans 12 amino acids. This chain's CDR3 is CASSIPSYEQYF. As DNA, the CDR3 is TGTGCCAGCAGTATACCCTCCTACGAGCAGTACTTC.

The chain recombines TRBV2 with TRBJ2-5; possibly TRBD1 or TRBD2 for D (6 bases each). This CDR3 has 15 residues. Looked up from germline, CDR1 is SNHLY and CDR2 is FYNNEI. Deletions cut 2 bases from V and 5 bases from J, with 15 bases between. CDR3 protein: CASSEWTGGLETQYF. CDR3 bases: TGTGCCAGCAGTGAATGGACTGGGGGGCTGGAGACCCAGTACTTC.

The CDR3: CATSRDSAYEQYF. In DNA, the CDR3 is TGTGCCACCAGCAGGGACAGCGCCTACGAGCAGTACTTC. The V and J genes are TRBV15 and TRBJ2-7, with TRBD1 as a possible D gene (6 bases). V lost 3 bases and J lost 2, with 8 bases in between. The CDR3 has 13 residues. Looked up from germline, CDR1 is LNHNV and CDR2 is YYDKDF (reference sequence). Full variable domain (missing parts from reference TRBV15 and TRBJ2-7): DAMVIQNPRYQVTQFGKPVTLSCSQTLNHNVMYWYQQKSSQAPKLLFHYYDKDFNNEADTPDNFQSRRPNTSFCFLDIRSPGLGDTAMYLCATSRDSAYEQYFGPGTRLTVT.

The CDR3 loop reads CSVEVVGKTYGYTF. CDR3 DNA: TGCAGCGTTGAAGTGGTCGGAAAGACTTATGGCTACACCTTC. The J gene is TRBJ1-2, the V gene TRBV29-1; D ambiguous. The CDR3 sequence is 14 residues long. Germline V gives CDR1 SQVTM, CDR2 ANQGSEA. Between the trimmed V and J ends, which lost 1 base and 5 bases, there was a span of 14 bases.

Only one count was recorded for this clone. The chain is built from TRBV10-2 and TRBJ2-1; the match to TRBD2 covers 14 bases. The ends lost 7 bases at V and 6 bases at J; junction bases unmatched: 2. The CDR3 extends over 14 amino acids. Germline V gives CDR1 WSHSY, CDR2 SAAADI. CDR3 bases: TGCGCCAGCACCGGGACTAGCGGGAGCAATGAGCAGTTCTTC. This translates into CASTGTSGSNEQFF.

The V gene is TRBV5-1, the J gene TRBJ2-3; D not certain. The CDR3 is made up of 14 amino acids. The germline CDR1 and CDR2 sequences are SGHRS and YFSETQ. V was shortened by 3 bases and J by 2 bases, with 10 bases between the two germline ends. The CDR3 here is CASSSQGDTDTQYF. CDR3 in DNA: TGCGCCAGCAGCTCCCAAGGTGACACAGATACGCAGTATTTT.

The gene calls are TRBV5-5 and TRBJ2-3, with D perhaps matching TRBD1 (5 bases). Trimming left V 4 bases short and J 2 bases short, with 17 bases between. Germline-derived CDR1 and CDR2 are SGHKS and YYEKEE (reference sequence). The CDR3 contains 16 residues. The CDR3 region is CASSQGAGQSTDTQYF. The CDR3 DNA sequence: TGTGCCAGCAGCCAGGGTGCAGGGCAGTCCACAGATACGCAGTATTTT.

The rearrangement links TRBV18 to TRBJ2-1, with D tentatively TRBD2 (5 bases). V lost 2 bases to trimming and J lost 8 bases, with 7 bases between them. The germline V gene has CDR1 KGHSH and CDR2 LQKENI. The CDR3 loop spans 12 amino acids. The CDR3 DNA sequence: TGTGCCAGCTCACCAGAGGGCTATGAGCAGTTCTTC. Its translation is CASSPEGYEQFF.

This clone was counted only a few times. The genes are TRBV9 and TRBJ2-3; the match to TRBD2 covers 10 bases. Germline CDR1 and CDR2: SGDLS and YYNGEE. The CDR3 has 17 amino acids. V lost 1 base, J lost 5 bases, and 10 bases stayed unmatched. This chain's CDR3 is CASSVWWSGREGDTQYF. The CDR3 DNA reads TGTGCCAGCAGCGTATGGTGGAGCGGGAGGGAAGGAGATACGCAGTATTTT.

The V call is TRBV7-9, the J call TRBJ2-2; 8 bases map to TRBD2. The CDR3 sequence is 18 residues long. V was clipped by 5 bases and J by 2 bases; unmatched bases: 13. In germline, CDR1 is SEHNR, CDR2 FQNEAQ (reference sequence). CDR3 nucleotides: TGTGCCAGCAGCCGAACCGACTGGAGCGGGGGAAACACCGGGGAGCTGTTTTTT. It specifies CASSRTDWSGGNTGELFF. Looking up the rest from reference TRBV7-9 and TRBJ2-2 gives the full variable domain: DTGVSQNPRHKITKRGQNVTFRCDPISEHNRLYWYRQTLGQGPEFLTYFQNEAQLEKSRLLSDRFSAERPKGSFSTLEIQRTEQGDSAMYLCASSRTDWSGGNTGELFFGEGSRLTVL.

The V gene is TRBV27, the J gene TRBJ1-2; D ambiguous. CDR1 is MNHEY, CDR2 SMNVEV, per germline (reference sequence). Between the trimmed V and J ends, which lost 5 bases and 6 bases, there was a span of 13 bases. The CDR3 runs 13 residues. The CDR3 region is CASSPRLQDGYTF. As DNA, the CDR3 is TGTGCCAGCAGTCCCCGTCTTCAGGATGGCTACACCTTC.